The source of this TCR beta chain is a study of blood T cell repertoires in COVID-19. The overall study: The United States, Italy and Spain were the sources of the acute and convalescent COVID-19 samples.

Those enrolled, adults aged roughly 18 to 95 years, came from fewer than 25 US areas. Cohorts were based on clinical histories the participants reported. Recovery among Cohort 3 donors was established by two negative PCRs, clearance, or symptom resolution. Here immunoSEQ multiplex PCR was the method, and the copy in TCRdb shows in-frame clones only, minus some. The sample contains some 340,000 clones, less than 90% of which appear only once. This clone was detected once. The ends lost 5 bases at V and 2 bases at J; junction bases unmatched: 6. CDR1 SGHTA and CDR2 FQGNSA come from the germline V gene. The CDR3 sequence is 15 residues long.

This TCR came from a woman aged 50 to 65 who had recovered from COVID-19. This sequence joins TRBV7-2 and TRBJ1-2; 9 nucleotides match TRBD1. Specimen: PBMCs or T cells enriched from blood (not recorded which). The CDR3 spells CASSPTGTGNYGYTF. CDR3 coding DNA: TGTGCCAGCAGCCCAACGGGGACAGGGAACTATGGCTACACCTTC.